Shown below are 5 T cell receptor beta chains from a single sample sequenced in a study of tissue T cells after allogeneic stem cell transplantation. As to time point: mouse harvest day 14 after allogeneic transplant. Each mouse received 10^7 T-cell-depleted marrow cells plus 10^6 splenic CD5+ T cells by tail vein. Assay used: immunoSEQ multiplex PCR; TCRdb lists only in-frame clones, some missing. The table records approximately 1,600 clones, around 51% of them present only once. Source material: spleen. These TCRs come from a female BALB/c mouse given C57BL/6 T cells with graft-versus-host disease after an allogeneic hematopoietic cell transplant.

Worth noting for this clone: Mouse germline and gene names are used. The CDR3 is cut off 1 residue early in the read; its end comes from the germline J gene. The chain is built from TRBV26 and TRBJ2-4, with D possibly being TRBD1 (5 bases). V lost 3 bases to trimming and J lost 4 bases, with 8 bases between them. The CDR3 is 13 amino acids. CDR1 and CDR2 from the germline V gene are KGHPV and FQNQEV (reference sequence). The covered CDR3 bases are TGTGCCAGCAGTCTCGGACAAAAAAACACCTTGTAC. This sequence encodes CASSLGQKNTLY. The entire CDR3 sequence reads CASSLGQKNTLYF. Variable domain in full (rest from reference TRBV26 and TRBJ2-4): NSKVIQTPRYLVKGQGQKAKMRCIPEKGHPVVFWYQQNKNNEFKFLINFQNQEVLQQIDMTEKRFSAECPSNSPCSLEIQSSEAGDSALYLCASSLGQKNTLYFGAGTRLSVL.

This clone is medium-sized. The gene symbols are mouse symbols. CDR3 region: CASGDWGSQNTLYF. CDR3 DNA, as far as it was read: TGTGCCAGCGGGGACTGGGGTAGTCAAAACACCTTGTAC. This chain connects TRBV13-2 to TRBJ2-4, with 9 bases fitting TRBD2. The read finishes 1 residue shy of the CDR3 end, and the germline J gene is used to complete it. The germline gives CDR1 NNHNN, CDR2 SYGAGS (reference sequence). Trimming cost V 5 bases and J 0 bases; bases outside gene matches: 1. The CDR3 totals 14 residues.

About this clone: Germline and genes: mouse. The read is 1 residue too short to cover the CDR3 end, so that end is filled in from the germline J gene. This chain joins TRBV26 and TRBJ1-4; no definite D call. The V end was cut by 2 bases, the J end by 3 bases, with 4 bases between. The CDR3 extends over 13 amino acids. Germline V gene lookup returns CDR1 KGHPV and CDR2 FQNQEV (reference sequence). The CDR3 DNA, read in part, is TGTGCCAGCAGTCTGAGGGCCAACGAAAGATTATTT. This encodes CASSLRANERLF. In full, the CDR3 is CASSLRANERLFF.

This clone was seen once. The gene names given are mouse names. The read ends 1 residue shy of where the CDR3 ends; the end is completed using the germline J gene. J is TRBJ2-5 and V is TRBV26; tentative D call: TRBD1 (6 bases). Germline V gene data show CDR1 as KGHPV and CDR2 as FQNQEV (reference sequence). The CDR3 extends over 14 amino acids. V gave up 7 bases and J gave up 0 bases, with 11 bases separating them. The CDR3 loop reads CASNRQVNQDTQYF. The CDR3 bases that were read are TGTGCCAGCAACCGACAGGTTAACCAAGACACCCAGTAC. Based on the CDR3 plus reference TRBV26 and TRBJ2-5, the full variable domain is NSKVIQTPRYLVKGQGQKAKMRCIPEKGHPVVFWYQQNKNNEFKFLINFQNQEVLQQIDMTEKRFSAECPSNSPCSLEIQSSEAGDSALYLCASNRQVNQDTQYFGPGTRLLVL.

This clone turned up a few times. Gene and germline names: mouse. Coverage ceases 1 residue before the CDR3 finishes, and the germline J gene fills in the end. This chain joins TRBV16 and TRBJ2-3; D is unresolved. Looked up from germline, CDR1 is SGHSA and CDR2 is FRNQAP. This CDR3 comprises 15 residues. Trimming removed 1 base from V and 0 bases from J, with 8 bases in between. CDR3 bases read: TGTGCAAGCAGCTTAGTCACAGCTAGTGCAGAAACGCTGTAT. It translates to CASSLVTASAETLY. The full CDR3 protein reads CASSLVTASAETLYF.